This T cell receptor beta chain stems from a study of cytomegalovirus exposure and HLA in healthy donors. For the study at large: The approximately 120 validation repertoires used the same platform as the approximately 670 first-cohort repertoires, a later analysis reported. Whole-study results and caveats: TCR clusters originating in the first cohort tended to co-occur in the 110 or so validation repertoires, according to a later analysis.

Sequenced by immunoSEQ multiplex PCR; TCRdb stores in-frame clones only, minus some. This repertoire shows approximately 220,000 clones, 75% to 90% found once; its top ten account for over 11%. Of note for this clone: Its cognate antigen is unknown.

CDR1 and CDR2 from the germline V gene are PRHDT and FYEKMQ (reference sequence). V was clipped by 5 bases and J by 4 bases; unmatched bases: 13. This CDR3 contains 17 residues. Sequencing used PBMCs. This receptor was obtained from a woman aged 30 to 39 in good health and CMV-seropositive. The V call is TRBV13, the J call TRBJ1-2; 10 bases are a match to TRBD1. Here the CDR3 DNA reads TGTGCCAGCAGCCTACTCTTTCCGGGACAGGGGAGCTATGGCTACACCTTC. It encodes CASSLLFPGQGSYGYTF.